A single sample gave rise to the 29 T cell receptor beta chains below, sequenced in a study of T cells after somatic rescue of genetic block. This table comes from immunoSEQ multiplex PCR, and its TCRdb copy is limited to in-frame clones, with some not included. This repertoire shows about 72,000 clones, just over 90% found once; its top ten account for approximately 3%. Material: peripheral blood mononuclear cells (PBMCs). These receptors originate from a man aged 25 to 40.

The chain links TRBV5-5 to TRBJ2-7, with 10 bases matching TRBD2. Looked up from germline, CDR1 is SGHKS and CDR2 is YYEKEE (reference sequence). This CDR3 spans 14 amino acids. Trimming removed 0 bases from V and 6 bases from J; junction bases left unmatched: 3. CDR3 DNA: TGTGCCAGCAGCTTGGATGCTAGCGGGGGCGAGCAGTACTTC. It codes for CASSLDASGGEQYF.

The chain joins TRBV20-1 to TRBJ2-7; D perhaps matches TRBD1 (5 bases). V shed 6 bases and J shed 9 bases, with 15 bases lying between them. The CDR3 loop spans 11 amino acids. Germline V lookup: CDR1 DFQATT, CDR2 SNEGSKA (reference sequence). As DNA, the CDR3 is TGCAGTGCAGCAGACAGTGATGGGCAGTACTTC. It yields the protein CSAADSDGQYF.

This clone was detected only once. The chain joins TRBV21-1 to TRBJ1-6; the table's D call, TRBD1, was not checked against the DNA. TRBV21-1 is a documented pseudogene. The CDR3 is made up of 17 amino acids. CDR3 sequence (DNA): TGTGCCAGCAGCAAAGATCTGGGGAATAAGGGGAATTCACCCCTCCACTTT. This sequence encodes CASSKDLGNKGNSPLHF.

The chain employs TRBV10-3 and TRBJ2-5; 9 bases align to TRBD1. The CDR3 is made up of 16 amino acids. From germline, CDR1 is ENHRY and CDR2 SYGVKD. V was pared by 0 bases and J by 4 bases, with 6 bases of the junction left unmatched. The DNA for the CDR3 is TGTGCCATCAGTGAGTCGGGACAGGGATCGGGAGAGACCCAGTACTTC. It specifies CAISESGQGSGETQYF.

The chain's CDR3 is CASSQDGSSGVGIQYF. In DNA form, the CDR3 reads TGTGCCAGCAGCCAAGATGGCTCTAGCGGGGTGGGCATTCAGTACTTC. The chain uses TRBV4-2 and TRBJ2-4; the match to TRBD2 covers 9 bases. With V trimmed by 0 bases and J by 9 bases, 9 bases remained unmatched. Germline V gene lookup returns CDR1 LGHNA and CDR2 YNFKEQ. The CDR3 consists of 16 residues.

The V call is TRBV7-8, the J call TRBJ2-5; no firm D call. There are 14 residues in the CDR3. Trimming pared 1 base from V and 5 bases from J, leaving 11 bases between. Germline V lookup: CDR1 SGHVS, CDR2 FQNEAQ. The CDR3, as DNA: TGTGCCAGCAGCTTAGTTCCTCCGGACGAGACCCAGTACTTC. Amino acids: CASSLVPPDETQYF.

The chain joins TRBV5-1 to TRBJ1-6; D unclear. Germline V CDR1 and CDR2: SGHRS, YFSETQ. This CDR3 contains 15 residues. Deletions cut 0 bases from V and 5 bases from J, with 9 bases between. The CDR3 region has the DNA TGCGCCAGCAGCTTGGCCGAACGGGATAATTCACCCCTCCACTTT. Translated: CASSLAERDNSPLHF.

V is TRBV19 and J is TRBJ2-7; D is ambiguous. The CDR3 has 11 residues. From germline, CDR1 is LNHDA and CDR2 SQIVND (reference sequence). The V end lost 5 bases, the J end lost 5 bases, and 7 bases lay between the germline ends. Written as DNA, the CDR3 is TGTGCCAGTAGTCGTAAGGACGAGCAGTACTTC. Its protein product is CASSRKDEQYF. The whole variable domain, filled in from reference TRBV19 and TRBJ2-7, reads DGGITQSPKYLFRKEGQNVTLSCEQNLNHDAMYWYRQDPGQGLRLIYYSQIVNDFQKGDIAEGYSVSREKKESFPLTVTSAQKNPTAFYLCASSRKDEQYFGPGTRLTVT.

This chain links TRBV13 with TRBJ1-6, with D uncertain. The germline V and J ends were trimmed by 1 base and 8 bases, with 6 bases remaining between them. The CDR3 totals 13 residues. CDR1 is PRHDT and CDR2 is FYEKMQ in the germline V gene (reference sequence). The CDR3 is CASSLASYSPLHF. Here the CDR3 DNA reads TGTGCCAGCAGCTTAGCCTCCTATTCACCCCTCCACTTT.

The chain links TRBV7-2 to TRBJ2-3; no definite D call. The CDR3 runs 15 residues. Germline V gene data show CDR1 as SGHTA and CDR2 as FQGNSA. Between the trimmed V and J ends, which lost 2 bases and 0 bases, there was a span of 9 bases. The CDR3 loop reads CASSLRQSSTDTQYF. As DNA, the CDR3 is TGTGCCAGCAGCTTACGACAATCTAGCACAGATACGCAGTATTTT.

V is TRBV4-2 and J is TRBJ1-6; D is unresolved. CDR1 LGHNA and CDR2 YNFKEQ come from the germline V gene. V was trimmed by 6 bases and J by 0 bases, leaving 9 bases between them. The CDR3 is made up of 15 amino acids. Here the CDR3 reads CASSQESSYNSPLHF. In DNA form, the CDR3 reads TGTGCCAGCAGTCAGGAGAGCTCCTATAATTCACCCCTCCACTTT.

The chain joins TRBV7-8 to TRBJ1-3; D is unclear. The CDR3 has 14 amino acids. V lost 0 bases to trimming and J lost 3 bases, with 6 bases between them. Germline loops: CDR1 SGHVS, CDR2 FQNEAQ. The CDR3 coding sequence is TGTGCCAGCAGCTTAGCTGGGGTTGGAAACACCATATATTTT. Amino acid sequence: CASSLAGVGNTIYF.

The CDR3 here is CASSSRLAGLSEQYF. CDR3 coding DNA: TGTGCCAGCAGTTCCAGACTAGCGGGGCTTTCCGAGCAGTACTTC. J is TRBJ2-7 and V is TRBV28, with TRBD2 identical over 11 bases. Germline-derived CDR1 and CDR2 are MDHEN and SYDVKM. With 4 bases clipped from V and 6 bases from J, the junction kept 8 bases outside the gene matches. CDR3 length equals 15 residues. Full variable domain (remainder filled in from reference TRBV28 and TRBJ2-7): DVKVTQSSRYLVKRTGEKVFLECVQDMDHENMFWYRQDPGLGLRLIYFSYDVKMKEKGDIPEGYSVSREKKERFSLILESASTNQTSMYLCASSSRLAGLSEQYFGPGTRLTVT.

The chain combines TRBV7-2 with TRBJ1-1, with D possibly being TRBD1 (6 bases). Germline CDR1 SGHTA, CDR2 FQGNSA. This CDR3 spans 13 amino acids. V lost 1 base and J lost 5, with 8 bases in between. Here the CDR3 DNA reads TGTGCCAGCAGCTTAGTTCAGGGGACTGAAGCTTTCTTT. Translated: CASSLVQGTEAFF.

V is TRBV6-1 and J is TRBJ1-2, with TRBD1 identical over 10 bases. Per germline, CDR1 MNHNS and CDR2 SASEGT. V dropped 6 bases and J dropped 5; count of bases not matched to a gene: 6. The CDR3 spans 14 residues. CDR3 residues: CASRERGQGYGYTF. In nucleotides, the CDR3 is TGTGCCAGCAGGGAGAGGGGACAGGGGTATGGCTACACCTTC.

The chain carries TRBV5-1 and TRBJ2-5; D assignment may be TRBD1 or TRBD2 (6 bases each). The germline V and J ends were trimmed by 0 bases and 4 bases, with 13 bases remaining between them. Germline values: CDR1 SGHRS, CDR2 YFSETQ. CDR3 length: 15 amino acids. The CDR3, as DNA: TGCGCCAGCAGCTTGGTCCCGGGGGCGGGAGAGACCCAGTACTTC. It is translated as CASSLVPGAGETQYF. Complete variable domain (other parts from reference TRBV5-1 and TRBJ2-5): KAGVTQTPRYLIKTRGQQVTLSCSPISGHRSVSWYQQTPGQGLQFLFEYFSETQRNKGNFPGRFSGRQFSNSRSEMNVSTLELGDSALYLCASSLVPGAGETQYFGPGTRLLVL.

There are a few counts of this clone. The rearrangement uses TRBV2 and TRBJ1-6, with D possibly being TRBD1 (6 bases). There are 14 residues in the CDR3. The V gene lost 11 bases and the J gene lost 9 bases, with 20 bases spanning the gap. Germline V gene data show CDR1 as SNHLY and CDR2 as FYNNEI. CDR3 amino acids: CADKRSTGSSPLHF. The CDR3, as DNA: TGTGCCGACAAGAGATCAACAGGGTCTTCACCCCTCCACTTT. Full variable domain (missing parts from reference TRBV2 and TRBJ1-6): EPEVTQTPSHQVTQMGQEVILRCVPISNHLYFYWYRQILGQKVEFLVSFYNNEISEKSEIFDDQFSVERPDGSNFTLKIRSTKLEDSAMYFCADKRSTGSSPLHFGNGTRLTVT.

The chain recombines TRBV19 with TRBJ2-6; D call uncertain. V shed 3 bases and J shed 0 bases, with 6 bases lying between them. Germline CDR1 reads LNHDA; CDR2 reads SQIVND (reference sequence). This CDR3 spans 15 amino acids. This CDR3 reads CASSIQRSGANVLTF. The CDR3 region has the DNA TGTGCCAGTAGTATTCAGCGCTCTGGGGCCAACGTCCTGACTTTC. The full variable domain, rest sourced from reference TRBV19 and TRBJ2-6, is DGGITQSPKYLFRKEGQNVTLSCEQNLNHDAMYWYRQDPGQGLRLIYYSQIVNDFQKGDIAEGYSVSREKKESFPLTVTSAQKNPTAFYLCASSIQRSGANVLTFGAGSRLTVL.

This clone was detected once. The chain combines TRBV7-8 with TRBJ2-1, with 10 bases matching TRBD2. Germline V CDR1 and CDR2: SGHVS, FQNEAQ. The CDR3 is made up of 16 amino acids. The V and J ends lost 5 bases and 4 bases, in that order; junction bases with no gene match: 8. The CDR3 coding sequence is TGTGCCAGCAGCACCCTCCCTAGCGGGGGTTACAATGAGCAGTTCTTC. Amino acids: CASSTLPSGGYNEQFF.

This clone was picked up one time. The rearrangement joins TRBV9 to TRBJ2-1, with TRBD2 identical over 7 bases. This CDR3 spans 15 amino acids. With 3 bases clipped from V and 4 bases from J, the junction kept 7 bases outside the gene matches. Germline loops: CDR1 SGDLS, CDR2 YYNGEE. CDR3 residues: CASSAGLGEYNEQFF. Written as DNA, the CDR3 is TGTGCCAGCAGCGCCGGACTAGGGGAGTACAATGAGCAGTTCTTC. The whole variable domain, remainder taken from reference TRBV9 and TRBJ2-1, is DSGVTQTPKHLITATGQRVTLRCSPRSGDLSVYWYQQSLDQGLQFLIQYYNGEERAKGNILERFSAQQFPDLHSELNLSSLELGDSALYFCASSAGLGEYNEQFFGPGTRLTVL.

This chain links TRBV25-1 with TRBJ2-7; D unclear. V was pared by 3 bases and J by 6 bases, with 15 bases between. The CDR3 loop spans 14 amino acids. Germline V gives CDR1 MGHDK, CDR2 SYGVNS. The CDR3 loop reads CASSDWGNGGEQYF. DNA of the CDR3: TGTGCCAGCAGTGATTGGGGAAACGGTGGCGAGCAGTACTTC.

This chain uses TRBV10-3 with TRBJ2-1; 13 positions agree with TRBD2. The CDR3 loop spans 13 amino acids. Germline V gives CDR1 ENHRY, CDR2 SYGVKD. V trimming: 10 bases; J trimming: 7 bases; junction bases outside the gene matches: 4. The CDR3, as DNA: TGTGCCACCGGACTAGCGGGGGTTAATGAGCAGTTCTTC. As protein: CATGLAGVNEQFF.

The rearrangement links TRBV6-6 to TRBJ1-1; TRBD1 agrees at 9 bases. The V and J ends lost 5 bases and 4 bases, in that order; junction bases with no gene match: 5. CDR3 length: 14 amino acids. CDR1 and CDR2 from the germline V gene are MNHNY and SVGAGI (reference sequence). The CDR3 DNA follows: TGTGCCAGCAGTCCTGGACAGGGGATCACTGAAGCTTTCTTT. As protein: CASSPGQGITEAFF.

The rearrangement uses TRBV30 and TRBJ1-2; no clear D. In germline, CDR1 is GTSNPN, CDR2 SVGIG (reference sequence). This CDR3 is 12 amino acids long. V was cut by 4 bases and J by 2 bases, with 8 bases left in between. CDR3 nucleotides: TGTGCCTGGAAAATGGGAAACTATGGCTACACCTTC. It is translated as CAWKMGNYGYTF.

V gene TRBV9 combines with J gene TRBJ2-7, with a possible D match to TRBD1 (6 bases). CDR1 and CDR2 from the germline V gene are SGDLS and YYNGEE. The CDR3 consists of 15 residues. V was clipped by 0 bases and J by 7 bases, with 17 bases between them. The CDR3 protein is CASSVAPGQRWEQYF. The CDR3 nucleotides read TGTGCCAGCAGCGTAGCGCCCGGACAGAGGTGGGAGCAGTACTTC.

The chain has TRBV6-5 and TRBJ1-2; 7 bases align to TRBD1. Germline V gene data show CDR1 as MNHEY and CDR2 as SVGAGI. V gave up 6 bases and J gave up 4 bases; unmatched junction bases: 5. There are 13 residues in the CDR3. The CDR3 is CASSGDRVYGYTF. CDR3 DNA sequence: TGTGCCAGCAGCGGTGACAGGGTCTATGGCTACACCTTC.

The CDR3 nucleotides are TGTGCCAGCAGCCCTTCAGGGCGCCCAGAGACCCAGTACTTC. Its translation is CASSPSGRPETQYF. This chain uses TRBV5-4 with TRBJ2-5, with D perhaps TRBD1 (5 bases). Trimming cost V 4 bases and J 4 bases, with 14 bases left between them. The CDR3 totals 14 residues. The germline V gene encodes CDR1 SGHNT and CDR2 YYREEE (reference sequence). Full variable domain (missing parts from reference TRBV5-4 and TRBJ2-5): ETGVTQSPTHLIKTRGQQVTLRCSSQSGHNTVSWYQQALGQGPQFIFQYYREEENGRGNFPPRFSGLQFPNYSSELNVNALELDDSALYLCASSPSGRPETQYFGPGTRLLVL.

CDR3 coding DNA: TGTGCCAGCAGCTGGACAGCCACAGATACGCAGTATTTT. This gives the protein CASSWTATDTQYF. The gene calls are TRBV7-9 and TRBJ2-3; D is perhaps TRBD1 (6 bases). This CDR3 spans 13 amino acids. Trimming stripped 4 bases from V and 2 bases from J, with 7 bases between. Germline loops: CDR1 SEHNR, CDR2 FQNEAQ (reference sequence).

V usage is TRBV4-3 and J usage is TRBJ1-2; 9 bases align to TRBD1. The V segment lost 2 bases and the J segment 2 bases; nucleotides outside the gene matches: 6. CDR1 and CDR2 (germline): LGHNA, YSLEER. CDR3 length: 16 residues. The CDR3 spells CASSQLSGQGNYGYTF. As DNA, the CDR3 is TGCGCCAGCAGCCAATTGTCAGGACAGGGGAACTATGGCTACACCTTC.